What follows are 32 T cell receptor beta chains derived from one specimen sequenced in a study of blood T cell repertoires in COVID-19. Profiling relied on immunoSEQ multiplex PCR, and the TCRdb table lists in-frame clones only, not all of them. The sample shows approximately 100,000 clones, roughly four fifths of them seen only once. Sequencing was performed on peripheral blood. The receptor source for this set is a human donor in a cohort sampled during active COVID-19.

J is TRBJ1-6 and V is TRBV7-9; possible D gene TRBD1, 6 bases. V was trimmed by 5 bases and J by 10 bases, leaving 18 bases between them. Per the germline V gene, CDR1 is SEHNR and CDR2 is FQNEAQ (reference sequence). CDR3 length: 15 amino acids. CDR3 protein: CASSQAGDLGSPLHF. The CDR3 DNA reads TGTGCCAGCAGCCAAGCAGGGGATTTAGGCTCACCCCTCCACTTT.

The table lists this clone with a count of one. The chain joins TRBV5-1 to TRBJ1-6; 9 bases match TRBD1. Germline assignment: CDR1 SGHRS and CDR2 YFSETQ. The CDR3 is 18 residues long. Losses at the gene ends were 4 bases for V and 0 bases for J; bases not matched to a gene: 8. CDR3 DNA sequence: TGCGCCAGCAGCCCGGACAGGGGACCGAGCTCCTATAATTCACCCCTCCACTTT. As protein: CASSPDRGPSSYNSPLHF. Based on the CDR3 plus reference TRBV5-1 and TRBJ1-6, the full variable domain is KAGVTQTPRYLIKTRGQQVTLSCSPISGHRSVSWYQQTPGQGLQFLFEYFSETQRNKGNFPGRFSGRQFSNSRSEMNVSTLELGDSALYLCASSPDRGPSSYNSPLHFGNGTRLTVT.

The chain recombines TRBV11-2 with TRBJ2-1; possibly TRBD2 for D (7 bases). The CDR3 spans 15 residues. The V end was cut by 1 base, the J end by 6 bases, with 13 bases between. Germline CDR1 and CDR2: SGHAT and FQNNGV. The CDR3 sequence is CASSLGRGGGNEQFF. Written as DNA, the CDR3 is TGTGCCAGCAGCTTAGGTCGCGGGGGCGGCAATGAGCAGTTCTTC.

The chain is built from TRBV6-2 or TRBV6-3 and TRBJ2-2, with 14 bases lining up with TRBD2. Germline V gives CDR1 MNHEY, CDR2 SVGEGT. V lost 4 bases, J lost 1 base, and 2 bases stayed unmatched. This CDR3 has 17 amino acids. Here the CDR3 reads CASSSGTSGGNTGELFF. As DNA, the CDR3 is TGTGCCAGCAGTTCCGGGACTAGCGGGGGGAACACCGGGGAGCTGTTTTTT.

V and J are TRBV27 and TRBJ1-1, with 8 bases aligning to TRBD1. The CDR3 is made up of 16 amino acids. Unmatched junction bases numbered 11, after V lost 6 bases and J lost 2 bases. Germline lookup yields CDR1 MNHEY and CDR2 SMNVEV (reference sequence). The CDR3 DNA is TGTGCCAGCAGGGGGTTGAGGACAGGGATTAACACTGAAGCTTTCTTT. Its protein is CASRGLRTGINTEAFF.

This sequence joins TRBV7-9 and TRBJ2-7, with 12 bases aligning to TRBD2. V shed 4 bases and J 2 bases; nucleotides not matched to a gene: 6. Germline CDR1 and CDR2: SEHNR and FQNEAQ (reference sequence). The CDR3 covers 16 residues. CDR3 amino acids: CASSSLTSGGPYEQYF. CDR3 DNA sequence: TGTGCCAGCAGCTCCCTGACTAGCGGGGGCCCCTACGAGCAGTACTTC.

V gene TRBV2 combines with J gene TRBJ1-3, with TRBD1 matching over 7 bases. Germline values: CDR1 SNHLY, CDR2 FYNNEI. This CDR3 has 13 amino acids. The junction had 2 bases not matched to a gene; V was cut back by 8 bases and J by 1 base. CDR3 nucleotides: TGTGCCAGCTCGGGACAGTCTGGAAACACCATATATTTT. Protein product: CASSGQSGNTIYF.

The genes are TRBV28 and TRBJ1-2; no definite D call. The CDR3 is 15 amino acids. The V end lost 5 bases, the J end lost 2 bases, and 15 bases lay between the germline ends. The germline V gene has CDR1 MDHEN and CDR2 SYDVKM. The CDR3 region has the DNA TGTGCCAGCAGTACCCCCGGTATTTTAAACTATGGCTACACCTTC. Translated: CASSTPGILNYGYTF.

This clone has just a few counts. The chain links TRBV27 to TRBJ2-7, with 9 nucleotides matching TRBD1. The ends lost 8 bases at V and 2 bases at J; junction bases unmatched: 10. There are 15 residues in the CDR3. Per germline, CDR1 MNHEY and CDR2 SMNVEV (reference sequence). CDR3 DNA: TGTGCCAGCCGCGTCAGACGGACAGGGGCCTACGAGCAGTACTTC. Its protein is CASRVRRTGAYEQYF.

The V and J genes are TRBV6-5 and TRBJ2-7, with TRBD1 matching over 9 bases. Germline lookup yields CDR1 MNHEY and CDR2 SVGAGI. Trimming at V came to 2 bases and at J to 3 bases, leaving 5 bases not matched to a gene. The CDR3 is made up of 15 amino acids. The CDR3 reads CASSYAGTGNYEQYF. The CDR3 nucleotides read TGTGCCAGCAGTTACGCCGGGACAGGGAACTACGAGCAGTACTTC.

The chain links TRBV14 to TRBJ2-2, with D hard to call. V gave up 6 bases and J gave up 6 bases, with 11 bases separating them. Germline CDR1 SGHDN, CDR2 FVKESK. The CDR3 has 13 residues. The CDR3 coding sequence is TGTGCCAGCAGTCCTAGACTGTCCGGGGAGCTGTTTTTT. This codes for CASSPRLSGELFF.

The V call is TRBV28, the J call TRBJ1-2; D possibly corresponds to TRBD1 (5 bases). CDR3 size: 12 residues. Per the germline V gene, CDR1 is MDHEN and CDR2 is SYDVKM. Trimming removed 4 bases at V and 6 bases at J, with 9 bases between. CDR3 residues: CASSSRGNGYTF. The CDR3, as DNA: TGTGCCAGCAGTTCACGGGGGAATGGCTACACCTTC.

The chain joins TRBV7-3 to TRBJ2-6; 12 bases are shared with TRBD1. J lost 4 bases, V lost 8 bases, and 9 bases had no gene match. The CDR3 runs 17 residues. Germline V gene data show CDR1 as SGHTA and CDR2 as FQGTGA. The CDR3 DNA is TGTGCCAGCCGGCCGGGACAGGGGGCGCGGGGGGCCAACGTCCTGACTTTC. Its protein product is CASRPGQGARGANVLTF.

The rearrangement joins TRBV27 to TRBJ1-2; TRBD1 matches at 10 bases. After removal of 6 bases from V and 4 bases from J, the junction contained 5 bases not matched to a gene. Germline V gives CDR1 MNHEY, CDR2 SMNVEV (reference sequence). The CDR3 is 14 residues long. CDR3 DNA sequence: TGTGCCAGCAGACCCGACAGGGGGCCCTATGGCTACACCTTC. Amino acids: CASRPDRGPYGYTF.

The rearrangement joins TRBV4-3 to TRBJ1-2; D may be TRBD1 (6 bases). V was shortened by 1 base and J by 4 bases, with 10 bases between the two germline ends. The CDR3 is 14 amino acids. Germline V gene data show CDR1 as LGHNA and CDR2 as YSLEER. CDR3 sequence (DNA): TGCGCCAGCAGCCAAGTACAGGGTTCCTATGGCTACACCTTC. It encodes CASSQVQGSYGYTF.

This sequence joins TRBV19 and TRBJ1-4; 11 nucleotides match TRBD1. With 5 bases clipped from V and 5 bases from J, the junction kept 4 bases outside the gene matches. The V gene's germline CDR1 is LNHDA and CDR2 SQIVND (reference sequence). The CDR3 is made up of 15 amino acids. CDR3 region: CASSSWTGGNEKLFF. Written as DNA, the CDR3 is TGTGCCAGTAGTTCCTGGACAGGGGGCAATGAAAAACTGTTTTTT.

The rearrangement joins TRBV24-1 to TRBJ2-2, with TRBD1 as a possible D gene (6 bases). The CDR3 has 16 amino acids. The germline gives CDR1 KGHDR, CDR2 SFDVKD. Trimming took off 3 bases at V and 4 bases at J, with 14 bases between the two ends. The CDR3: CATSDHQGRTTGELFF. The CDR3 DNA follows: TGTGCCACCAGTGATCACCAGGGGCGAACCACCGGGGAGCTGTTTTTT.

The V gene is TRBV2, the J gene TRBJ1-3; no clear D gene. This CDR3 is 17 amino acids long. Germline loops: CDR1 SNHLY, CDR2 FYNNEI. Trimming took off 6 bases at V and 3 bases at J, with 21 bases between the two ends. CDR3 nucleotides: TGTGCCAGCAGCGGTTTGGCTCTCTCCACGGGTGGAAACACCATATATTTT. This sequence encodes CASSGLALSTGGNTIYF.

There are a few counts of this clone. The chain combines TRBV5-6 with TRBJ2-7; unclear D gene. Trimming removed 2 bases at V and 5 bases at J, with 11 bases between. CDR1 and CDR2 (germline): SGHDT, YYEEEE. The CDR3 has 13 amino acids. CDR3 sequence (DNA): TGTGCCAGCAGCTTTATTCAAACAGACGAGCAGTACTTC. Residues: CASSFIQTDEQYF.

The CDR3 here is CASSLTLGPRETQYF. The CDR3 nucleotides are TGTGCCAGCAGCTTAACTCTGGGGCCCCGAGAGACCCAGTACTTC. This chain links TRBV7-3 with TRBJ2-5, with D maybe TRBD1 (5 bases). CDR3 length: 15 residues. Trimming shortened V by 0 bases and J by 4 bases, and 12 bases separated the two germline ends. CDR1 is SGHTA and CDR2 is FQGTGA in the germline V gene.

The chain links TRBV5-1 to TRBJ2-1; the match to TRBD2 covers 9 bases. V gave up 0 bases and J gave up 3 bases; unmatched junction bases: 1. This CDR3 has 15 residues. Germline assignment: CDR1 SGHRS and CDR2 YFSETQ. The CDR3 bases are TGCGCCAGCAGCTTGGGGACTAGCGACTACAATGAGCAGTTCTTC. It yields the protein CASSLGTSDYNEQFF. Full variable domain (rest looked up from reference TRBV5-1 and TRBJ2-1): KAGVTQTPRYLIKTRGQQVTLSCSPISGHRSVSWYQQTPGQGLQFLFEYFSETQRNKGNFPGRFSGRQFSNSRSEMNVSTLELGDSALYLCASSLGTSDYNEQFFGPGTRLTVL.

As DNA, the CDR3 is TGTGCCAGCAGCGCGAGAAAGGGACAGACGATTAGCACAGATACGCAGTATTTT. This sequence encodes CASSARKGQTISTDTQYF. This rearrangement joins TRBV9 to TRBJ2-3; TRBD1 matches at 7 bases. CDR1 and CDR2 from the germline V gene are SGDLS and YYNGEE. V shed 3 bases and J 0 bases; nucleotides not matched to a gene: 13. The CDR3 sequence is 18 residues long.

This clone appeared once. This rearrangement joins TRBV6-5 to TRBJ1-2; D not certain. Germline-derived CDR1 and CDR2 are MNHEY and SVGAGI. Trimming removed 7 bases from V and 6 bases from J, with 9 bases in between. The CDR3 runs 11 residues. DNA of the CDR3: TGTGCCAGCATAGAGGTTGATGGCTACACCTTC. Protein product: CASIEVDGYTF.

The J gene is TRBJ1-4, the V gene TRBV28; D possibly corresponds to TRBD1 (5 bases). The CDR3 consists of 14 residues. Germline loops: CDR1 MDHEN, CDR2 SYDVKM. V was trimmed by 3 bases and J by 7 bases, leaving 12 bases between them. CDR3 bases: TGTGCCAGCAGTTTCGGAGGGGTGGGTGAAAAACTGTTTTTT. This encodes CASSFGGVGEKLFF.

There are a few counts of this clone. The rearrangement uses TRBV18 and TRBJ2-7; 7 bases map to TRBD2. The V gene's germline CDR1 is KGHSH and CDR2 LQKENI. The CDR3 is made up of 17 amino acids. J was trimmed by 4 bases and V by 3 bases; bases with no gene match: 15. CDR3 nucleotides: TGTGCCAGCTCACCCCTTGCGACTAGCTCCGGATCTTACGAGCAGTACTTC. Amino acid sequence: CASSPLATSSGSYEQYF.

This clone was observed a single time. Distinct nucleotide sequences in the sample also encode this CDR3. This chain connects TRBV20-1 to TRBJ1-6; D is uncertain. The CDR3 runs 16 residues. The V gene's germline CDR1 is DFQATT and CDR2 SNEGSKA (reference sequence). Between the trimmed V and J ends, which lost 3 bases and 0 bases, there was a span of 12 bases. CDR3: CSASRAVSSYNSPLHF. The CDR3 region has the DNA TGCAGTGCTAGTCGAGCGGTGAGCTCCTATAATTCACCCCTCCACTTT.

The chain employs TRBV3-1 (or the pseudogene TRBV3-2) and TRBJ2-5, with TRBD2 matching 7 bases. The V segment lost 4 bases and the J segment 3 bases; nucleotides outside the gene matches: 5. The CDR3 has 14 amino acids. Germline-derived CDR1 and CDR2 are LGHDT and YNNKEL (reference sequence). This CDR3 is CASSPAAGEETQYF. Written as DNA, the CDR3 is TGTGCCAGCAGCCCTGCTGCGGGAGAAGAGACCCAGTACTTC.

This clone was recorded a few times. The chain has TRBV29-1 and TRBJ1-1; D might be TRBD1 (6 bases). CDR1 is SQVTM, CDR2 ANQGSEA, per germline. The CDR3 length is 12 residues. The V gene lost 7 bases and the J gene lost 3 bases, with 12 bases spanning the gap. CDR3 amino acids: CSAIRGDTEAFF. DNA for the CDR3: TGCAGCGCCATCAGGGGCGACACTGAAGCTTTCTTT.

This chain links TRBV30 with TRBJ2-3; TRBD2 aligns across 8 bases. The CDR3 has 14 amino acids. Losses at the gene ends were 3 bases for V and 6 bases for J; bases not matched to a gene: 8. The germline gives CDR1 GTSNPN, CDR2 SVGIG (reference sequence). The CDR3 DNA reads as TGTGCCTGGAGGAGGGCGGGAGGTGTCGATACGCAGTATTTT. Translating gives CAWRRAGGVDTQYF.

The CDR3 nucleotides read TGTGCCAGCAGTAGGGAGATTTCCAATTCACCCCTCCACTTT. Translating it yields CASSREISNSPLHF. This chain uses TRBV2 with TRBJ1-6; D not certain. This CDR3 contains 14 residues. Deletions cut 5 bases from V and 7 bases from J, with 12 bases between. Germline V gene lookup returns CDR1 SNHLY and CDR2 FYNNEI.

The chain uses TRBV30 and TRBJ1-5; unclear D gene. The germline V gene encodes CDR1 GTSNPN and CDR2 SVGIG (reference sequence). The ends were cut back, 0 bases at V and 4 bases at J, with 7 bases in the middle. The CDR3 has 13 amino acids. CDR3 in DNA: TGTGCCTGGAGTGTACAGTCTAATCAGCCCCAGCATTTT. Translated, it gives CAWSVQSNQPQHF.

The chain combines TRBV7-2 with TRBJ2-7; D remains ambiguous. Trimming pared 5 bases from V and 2 bases from J, leaving 10 bases between. Per the germline V gene, CDR1 is SGHTA and CDR2 is FQGNSA. The CDR3 spans 13 residues. CDR3: CASSRSLPYEQYF. The CDR3 DNA reads TGTGCCAGCAGCCGTTCCCTCCCCTACGAGCAGTACTTC.